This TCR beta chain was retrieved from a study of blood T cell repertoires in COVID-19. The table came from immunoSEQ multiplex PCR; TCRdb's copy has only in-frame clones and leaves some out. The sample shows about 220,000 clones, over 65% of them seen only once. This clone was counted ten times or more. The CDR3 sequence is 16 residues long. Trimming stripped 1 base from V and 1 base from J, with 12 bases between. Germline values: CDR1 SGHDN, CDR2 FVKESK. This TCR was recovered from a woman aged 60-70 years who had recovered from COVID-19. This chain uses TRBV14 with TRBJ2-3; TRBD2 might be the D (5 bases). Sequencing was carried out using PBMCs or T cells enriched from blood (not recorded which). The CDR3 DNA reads TGTGCCAGCAGCCAAGTCTGGCTGGAGGGCACAGATACGCAGTATTTT. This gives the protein CASSQVWLEGTDTQYF.